Listed here are 3 T cell receptor beta chains from one sample, sequenced in a study of CD8+ T cells in alopecia areata. Reverse transcription of extracted RNA yielded cDNA, which provided the sequencing template. Assay: immunoSEQ multiplex PCR; the TCRdb copy retains only in-frame clones and omits some. This table holds fewer than 150,000 clones, roughly 82% found once. The treatment: oral pan-JAK inhibitor, 5-10 mg twice daily. The starting material was CD8+ T cells sorted from blood, obtained at week 4, from a patient treated with tofacitinib. Source of these receptors: a human donor with alopecia areata.

This clone was counted a few times. V gene TRBV7-2 combines with J gene TRBJ2-7, with 10 bases identical to TRBD2. J gave up 0 bases and V 10 bases, and 0 bases lay outside the gene matches. This CDR3 is built from 12 residues. The germline gives CDR1 SGHTA, CDR2 FQGNSA. CDR3 nucleotide sequence: TGTGCCACTAGCGGGAGCTCCTACGAGCAGTACTTC. Protein product: CATSGSSYEQYF. Looking up the rest from reference TRBV7-2 and TRBJ2-7 gives the full variable domain: GAGVSQSPSNKVTEKGKDVELRCDPISGHTALYWYRQSLGQGLEFLIYFQGNSAPDKSGLPSDRFSAERTGGSVSTLTIQRTQQEDSAVYLCATSGSSYEQYFGPGTRLTVT.

V is TRBV2 and J is TRBJ2-3; D possibly corresponds to TRBD2 (7 bases). Deletions cut 6 bases from V and 1 base from J, with 17 bases between. The CDR3 extends over 16 amino acids. Germline CDR1 reads SNHLY; CDR2 reads FYNNEI. In DNA, the CDR3 is TGTGCCAGCAGCCGCGGTACGGGGGGCCGCACAGATACGCAGTATTTT. Translating gives CASSRGTGGRTDTQYF.

V usage is TRBV16 and J usage is TRBJ2-2; D gene uncertain. V lost 0 bases, J lost 10 bases, and 12 bases lay in between. The CDR3 has 14 residues. Germline CDR1 and CDR2: KGHSY and FQNENV. The CDR3 DNA reads as TGTGCCAGCAGCCAATCTCTTCGGCAGGAGGAGCTGTTTTTT. The encoded protein is CASSQSLRQEELFF.